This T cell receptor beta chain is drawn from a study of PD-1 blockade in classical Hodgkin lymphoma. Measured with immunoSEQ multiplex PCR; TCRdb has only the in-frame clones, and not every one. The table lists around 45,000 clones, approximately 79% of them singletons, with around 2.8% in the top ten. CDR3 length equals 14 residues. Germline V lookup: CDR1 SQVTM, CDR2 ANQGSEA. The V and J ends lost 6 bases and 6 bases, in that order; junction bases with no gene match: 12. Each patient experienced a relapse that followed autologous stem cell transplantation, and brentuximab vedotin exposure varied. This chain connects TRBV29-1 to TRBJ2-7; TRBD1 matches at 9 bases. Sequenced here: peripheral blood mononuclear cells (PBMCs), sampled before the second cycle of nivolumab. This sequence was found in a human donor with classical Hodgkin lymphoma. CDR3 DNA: TGCAGCGTAGACGGACAGGGGATATATCCCGAGCAGTACTTC. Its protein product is CSVDGQGIYPEQYF.